Below, 15 T cell receptor beta chains from the same sample are listed, as sequenced in a study of T cells in women clearing cervical HPV infection. The repertoire was sequenced with immunoSEQ multiplex PCR; TCRdb's copy has only in-frame clones and lacks some. Here the sample table reports tens of thousands of clones. Specimen: blood buffy coat. The receptors come from a woman between 18 and 70 years old with a cervical HPV16 infection that either progressed to CIN3+ or cleared (not recorded which).

Points on this clone: The missing CDR3 end, 3 residues past where the read stops, is filled in from the germline J gene. The chain couples TRBV10-2 to TRBJ2-7; 7 positions agree with TRBD1. This CDR3 has 13 residues. Germline V gene lookup returns CDR1 WSHSY and CDR2 SAAADI. Losses at the gene ends were 6 bases for V and 3 bases for J; bases not matched to a gene: 5. Partial CDR3 DNA: TGCGCCAGCAGGCCTAGGGGGCTCTACGAG. Translating it yields CASRPRGLYE. The full-length CDR3 reads as CASRPRGLYEQYF.

Worth noting for this clone: The read ends 3 residues early relative to the CDR3; the germline J gene fills the gap. The chain carries TRBV20-1 and TRBJ1-1; 11 bases match TRBD1. The CDR3 is made up of 15 amino acids. V was pared by 4 bases and J by 6 bases, with 10 bases of the junction left unmatched. Germline assignment: CDR1 DFQATT and CDR2 SNEGSKA (reference sequence). The covered CDR3 bases are TGCAGTGCTATCCGGACAGGGGGCGGCGTGTCTGAA. Encoded protein: CSAIRTGGGVSE. The full CDR3 reads CSAIRTGGGVSEAFF.

With regard to this clone: Read coverage stops 3 residues before the CDR3 terminus; the germline J gene supplies the remainder. V gene TRBV7-8 combines with J gene TRBJ2-3; D is uncertain. Trimming pared 5 bases from V and 5 bases from J, leaving 8 bases between. CDR1 and CDR2 from the germline V gene are SGHVS and FQNEAQ. CDR3 length equals 12 residues. CDR3 DNA (partial): TGTGCCAGCAGCGCCCCGGGAGATACG. This encodes CASSAPGDT. The full CDR3 protein reads CASSAPGDTQYF. Using reference TRBV7-8 and TRBJ2-3 for the parts outside the CDR3, the full variable domain is GAGVSQSPRYKVAKRGQDVALRCDPISGHVSLFWYQQALGQGPEFLTYFQNEAQLDKSGLPSDRFFAERPEGSVSTLKIQRTQQEDSAVYLCASSAPGDTQYFGPGTRLTVL.

On this clone: The read ends 3 residues shy of where the CDR3 ends; the end is completed using the germline J gene. This rearrangement joins TRBV20-1 to TRBJ2-3; 12 bases fit TRBD2. The germline V gene encodes CDR1 DFQATT and CDR2 SNEGSKA (reference sequence). The CDR3 length is 16 residues. Trimming at V came to 6 bases and at J to 5 bases, leaving 12 bases not matched to a gene. CDR3 DNA (partial): TGCAGTGCCGCAGAAACTAGCGGGGGGCGTGGAGATACG. The encoded protein is CSAAETSGGRGDT. In full, the CDR3 is CSAAETSGGRGDTQYF.

As to this clone: The CDR3 is cut off 3 residues early in the read; its end comes from the germline J gene. This chain joins TRBV29-1 and TRBJ1-1; 7 bases agree with TRBD1. This CDR3 has 15 amino acids. With V trimmed by 3 bases and J by 0 bases, 7 bases remained unmatched. In germline, CDR1 is SQVTM, CDR2 ANQGSEA. CDR3 DNA (partial): TGCAGCGTTGAGAGGGCAGGGGGTCTGAACACTGAA. It is translated as CSVERAGGLNTE. The whole CDR3 sequence is CSVERAGGLNTEAFF. Full variable domain (missing parts from reference TRBV29-1 and TRBJ1-1): SAVISQKPSRDICQRGTSLTIQCQVDSQVTMMFWYRQQPGQSLTLIATANQGSEATYESGFVIDKFPISRPNLTFSTLTVSNMSPEDSSIYLCSVERAGGLNTEAFFGQGTRLTVV.

Note on this clone: The read falls 3 residues short of the CDR3 end, and the missing part is taken from the germline J gene. The rearrangement uses TRBV2 and TRBJ2-3; no firm D call. The germline V gene encodes CDR1 SNHLY and CDR2 FYNNEI. The CDR3 sequence is 12 residues long. Trimming removed 6 bases at V and 0 bases at J, with 4 bases between. The DNA read from the CDR3 is TGTGCCAGCAGCGTAAGCACAGATACG. Amino acid sequence: CASSVSTDT. From start to end, the CDR3 is CASSVSTDTQYF.

The CDR3: CASSPTGDYTEAFF. CDR3 DNA, as far as it was read: TGTGCCAGCAGCCCAACAGGGGACTACACTGAA. V gene TRBV12-3 or TRBV12-4 combines with J gene TRBJ1-1; 7 bases line up with TRBD1. The read terminates 3 residues before the CDR3 end, so the remaining end is supplied by the germline J gene. V lost 6 bases and J lost 3; bases outside the gene matches: 7. This CDR3 has 14 amino acids.

On this clone: With the read ending 3 residues before the CDR3 end, the germline J gene is used to fill in that end. The genes are TRBV29-1 and TRBJ1-1, with D perhaps TRBD1 (5 bases). The length of the CDR3 is 12 residues. CDR1 SQVTM and CDR2 ANQGSEA come from the germline V gene. Deletions cut 6 bases from V and 1 base from J, with 9 bases between. The CDR3 sequence: CSVSGRNTEAFF. Partial CDR3 DNA: TGCAGCGTATCAGGGCGGAACACTGAA.

With regard to this clone: The CDR3 end is not reached by the read, which stops 3 residues before it; the germline J gene fills it in. This chain links TRBV6-2 or TRBV6-3 with TRBJ2-7; D perhaps matches TRBD2 (6 bases). The CDR3 is 13 residues long. V lost 6 bases to trimming and J lost 3 bases, with 12 bases between them. In germline, CDR1 is MNHEY, CDR2 SVGEGT. CDR3 sequence: CASRFGAGYEQYF. CDR3 DNA (partial): TGTGCCAGCAGGTTCGGAGCGGGCTACGAG.

Regarding this clone: The junction does not match germline at one end; this may be a read error. The CDR3 end lies 3 residues beyond the end of the read and is filled in from the germline J gene. This same CDR3 is encoded by further DNA sequences in the sample. The chain recombines TRBV6-2 or TRBV6-3 with TRBJ1-2; weak D call: TRBD1 (6 bases). Germline V lookup: CDR1 MNHEY, CDR2 SVGEGT. This CDR3 region has 16 residues. The CDR3 protein is CASSYPPGARNYGYTF. The sequenced CDR3 bases are TGTGCCAGCAGTTACCCACCAGGGGCCCGAAACTATGGT.

A note on this clone: The CDR3 goes on 3 residues after the read ends, and that part is filled in from the germline J gene. V is TRBV7-9 and J is TRBJ1-1; the D gene is possibly TRBD1 (6 bases). This CDR3 spans 13 amino acids. In germline, CDR1 is SEHNR, CDR2 FQNEAQ (reference sequence). The CDR3 loop is CASSWGQAYEAFF. Incomplete CDR3 DNA: TGTGCCAGCAGCTGGGGACAAGCCTACGAG.

On this clone itself: The CDR3 goes on 3 residues after the read ends, and that part is filled in from the germline J gene. The chain uses TRBV13 and TRBJ2-3, with 7 positions matching TRBD1. V shed 2 bases and J 0 bases; nucleotides not matched to a gene: 8. The CDR3 loop spans 17 amino acids. Germline CDR1 and CDR2: PRHDT and FYEKMQ (reference sequence). This CDR3 reads CASSLKSGTASTDTQYF. The sequenced part of the CDR3 DNA is TGTGCCAGCAGCTTAAAGTCCGGGACAGCTAGCACAGATACG.

In regard to this clone: The read terminates 3 residues ahead of where the CDR3 ends, so the germline J gene completes it. The chain combines TRBV5-6 with TRBJ1-1; no firm D call. Germline CDR1 reads SGHDT; CDR2 reads YYEEEE. The germline V and J ends were trimmed by 0 bases and 6 bases, with 9 bases remaining between them. This CDR3 has 13 residues. CDR3 loop: CASSLEGWAEAFF. The CDR3 bases that were read are TGTGCCAGCAGCTTGGAGGGTTGGGCTGAA.

In the case of this clone: The read is 3 residues too short to cover the CDR3 end, so that end is filled in from the germline J gene. The V gene is TRBV19, the J gene TRBJ1-2, with D possibly TRBD1 on 6 matching bases. The CDR3 has 13 amino acids. Deletions cut 8 bases from V and 4 bases from J, with 14 bases between. The germline gives CDR1 LNHDA, CDR2 SQIVND (reference sequence). The CDR3 reads CASAARTVYGYTF. The covered CDR3 bases are TGTGCCAGTGCTGCAAGGACAGTCTATGGC.

With respect to this clone: The read halts 3 residues ahead of the CDR3 end, with the missing end drawn from the germline J gene. J is TRBJ2-1 and V is TRBV19; 9 nucleotides line up with TRBD1. Germline CDR1 is LNHDA and CDR2 is SQIVND (reference sequence). This CDR3 spans 15 amino acids. The J segment lost 5 bases and the V segment lost 4 bases, leaving 6 bases of the junction unmatched. CDR3 DNA, as far as it was read: TGTGCCAGTAGTAGGGACAGGGATCACGACAATGAG. Translation gives CASSRDRDHDNE. In full, the CDR3 is CASSRDRDHDNEQFF.